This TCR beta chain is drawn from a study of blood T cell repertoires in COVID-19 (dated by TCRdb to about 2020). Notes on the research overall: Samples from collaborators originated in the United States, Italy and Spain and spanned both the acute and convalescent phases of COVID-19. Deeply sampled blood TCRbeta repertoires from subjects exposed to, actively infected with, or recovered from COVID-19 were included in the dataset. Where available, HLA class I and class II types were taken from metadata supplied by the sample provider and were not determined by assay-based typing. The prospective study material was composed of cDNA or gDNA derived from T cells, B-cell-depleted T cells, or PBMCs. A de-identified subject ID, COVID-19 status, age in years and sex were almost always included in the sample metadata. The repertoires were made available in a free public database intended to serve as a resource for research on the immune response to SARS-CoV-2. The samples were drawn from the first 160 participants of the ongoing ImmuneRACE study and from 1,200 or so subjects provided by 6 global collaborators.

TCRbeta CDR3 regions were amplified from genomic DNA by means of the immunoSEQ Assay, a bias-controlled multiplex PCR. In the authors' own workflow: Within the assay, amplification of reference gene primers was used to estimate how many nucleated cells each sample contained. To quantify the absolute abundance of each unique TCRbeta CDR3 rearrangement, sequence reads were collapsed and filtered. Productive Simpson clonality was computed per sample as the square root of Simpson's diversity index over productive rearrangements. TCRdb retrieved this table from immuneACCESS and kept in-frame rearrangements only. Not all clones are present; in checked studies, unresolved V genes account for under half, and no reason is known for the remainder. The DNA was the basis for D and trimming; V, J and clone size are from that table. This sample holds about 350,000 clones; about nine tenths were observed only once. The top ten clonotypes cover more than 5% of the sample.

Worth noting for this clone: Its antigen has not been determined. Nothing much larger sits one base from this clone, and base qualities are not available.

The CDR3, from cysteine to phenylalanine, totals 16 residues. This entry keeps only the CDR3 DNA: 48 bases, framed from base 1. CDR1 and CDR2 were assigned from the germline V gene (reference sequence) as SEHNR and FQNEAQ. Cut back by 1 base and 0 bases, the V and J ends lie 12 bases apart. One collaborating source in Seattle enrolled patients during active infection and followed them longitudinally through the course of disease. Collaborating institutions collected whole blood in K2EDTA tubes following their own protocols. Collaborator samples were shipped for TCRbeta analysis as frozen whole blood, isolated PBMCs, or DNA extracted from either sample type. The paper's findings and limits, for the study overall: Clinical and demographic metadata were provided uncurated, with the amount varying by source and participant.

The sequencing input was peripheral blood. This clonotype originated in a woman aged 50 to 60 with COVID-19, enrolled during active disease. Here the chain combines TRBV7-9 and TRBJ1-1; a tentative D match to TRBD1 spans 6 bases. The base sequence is TGTGCCAGCAGCTTAGGAGGGGGTCGGGTGAACACTGAAGCTTTCTTT. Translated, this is CASSLGGGRVNTEAFF.